Presented here are 11 T cell receptor beta chains from one specimen sequenced in a study of pediatric ulcerative colitis. The rectum was sampled with one to two pinch biopsies at colonoscopy. The data were produced by immunoSEQ multiplex PCR, yet TCRdb's version contains in-frame clones alone and is incomplete. The sample shows 15,000 to 20,000 clones, 70% to 80% of them seen only once. The sequencing sample was made of gut tissue. The receptors shown here come from a boy aged 5-17 years who was a control in a study of pediatric ulcerative colitis.

V usage is TRBV7-6 and J usage is TRBJ1-6; no definite D call. Germline loops: CDR1 SGHVS, CDR2 FNYEAQ. V was pared by 4 bases and J by 0 bases, with 4 bases between. The CDR3 spans 14 residues. The CDR3 reads CASSSSSYNSPLHF. The CDR3, as DNA: TGTGCCAGCAGCTCGAGCTCCTATAATTCACCCCTCCACTTT. Full variable domain (remainder filled in from reference TRBV7-6 and TRBJ1-6): GAGVSQSPRYKVTKRGQDVALRCDPISGHVSLYWYRQALGQGPEFLTYFNYEAQQDKSGLPNDRFSAERPEGSISTLTIQRTEQRDSAMYRCASSSSSYNSPLHFGNGTRLTVT.

The count of this clone is one. V gene TRBV28 combines with J gene TRBJ1-3, with a weak D call TRBD1 (5 bases). This CDR3 is built from 15 residues. V was clipped by 7 bases and J by 0 bases, with 13 bases between them. CDR1 is MDHEN, CDR2 SYDVKM, per germline. The CDR3 bases are TGTGCCAGCAAGGGGTACGCCGACTCTGGAAACACCATATATTTT. Amino acids: CASKGYADSGNTIYF.

The chain links TRBV10-3 to TRBJ2-1; D remains unclear. Germline V gives CDR1 ENHRY, CDR2 SYGVKD. The V and J ends lost 7 bases and 6 bases respectively, with 13 bases between them. The CDR3 length is 13 residues. CDR3 region: CAIIDSRVNEQFF. In nucleotides, the CDR3 is TGTGCCATCATTGACTCGCGCGTCAATGAGCAGTTCTTC.

The chain employs TRBV2 and TRBJ2-5; 9 nucleotides align to TRBD1. The CDR3 runs to 12 residues. Losses at the gene ends were 7 bases for V and 4 bases for J; bases not matched to a gene: 1. CDR1 and CDR2 from the germline V gene are SNHLY and FYNNEI. DNA of the CDR3: TGTGCCAGCACGGGACAGGGAGAGACCCAGTACTTC. Protein product: CASTGQGETQYF.

The V and J genes are TRBV19 and TRBJ1-5, with TRBD1 as a possible D gene (5 bases). V dropped 6 bases and J dropped 7 bases, with 13 bases sitting between them. The length of the CDR3 is 13 residues. Per the germline V gene, CDR1 is LNHDA and CDR2 is SQIVND (reference sequence). CDR3 residues: CASSPGRGQPQHF. The DNA of the CDR3 is TGTGCCAGTAGCCCGGGTCGGGGCCAGCCCCAGCATTTT.

This clone was picked up a small number of times. This rearrangement joins TRBV7-2 to TRBJ2-1; 11 bases line up with TRBD2. The CDR3 contains 15 residues. Germline CDR1 is SGHTA and CDR2 is FQGNSA. With 4 bases clipped from V and 7 bases from J, the junction kept 6 bases outside the gene matches. CDR3 DNA: TGTGCCAGCAGCTCCGGACTAGCGGGCATGAATGAGCAGTTCTTC. This translates into CASSSGLAGMNEQFF.

The chain employs TRBV7-3 and TRBJ2-2; a weak D match, TRBD1 (5 bases). Per the germline V gene, CDR1 is SGHTA and CDR2 is FQGTGA. V lost 5 bases and J lost 7, with 14 bases in between. The CDR3 length is 14 residues. The CDR3: CASSTQGAVGELFF. DNA of the CDR3: TGTGCCAGCAGCACCCAGGGCGCGGTCGGGGAGCTGTTTTTT.

The chain uses TRBV11-2 and TRBJ2-3; maybe TRBD1 (6 bases). Per germline, CDR1 SGHAT and CDR2 FQNNGV. The CDR3 is 14 residues long. Trimming left V 6 bases short and J 2 bases short, with 12 bases between. CDR3 in DNA: TGTGCCAGCAGACAGGGTAACCCCACAGATACGCAGTATTTT. Residues: CASRQGNPTDTQYF.

The gene calls are TRBV11-2 and TRBJ2-5; D is undetermined. The V and J ends lost 0 bases and 3 bases respectively, with 8 bases between them. Germline V lookup: CDR1 SGHAT, CDR2 FQNNGV. The length of the CDR3 is 14 residues. CDR3 residues: CASSLDRAKETQYF. DNA of the CDR3: TGTGCCAGCAGCTTAGATAGGGCTAAAGAGACCCAGTACTTC.

This clone has just a few counts. This chain connects TRBV6-1 to TRBJ2-7, with D perhaps TRBD2 (6 bases). Germline CDR1 reads MNHNS; CDR2 reads SASEGT. The CDR3 consists of 16 residues. The V gene lost 0 bases and the J gene lost 3 bases, with 15 bases spanning the gap. CDR3: CASSEALGNSGYEQYF. The CDR3 DNA reads as TGTGCCAGCAGTGAAGCCCTAGGGAATAGCGGCTACGAGCAGTACTTC.

The chain joins TRBV7-2 to TRBJ2-3, with D tentatively TRBD2 (6 bases). V was pared by 5 bases and J by 0 bases, with 12 bases between. The germline gives CDR1 SGHTA, CDR2 FQGNSA. The CDR3 contains 15 residues. CDR3 amino acids: CASSRAGPSTDTQYF. The CDR3 DNA reads as TGTGCCAGCAGCCGAGCGGGCCCTAGCACAGATACGCAGTATTTT.